This entry features one T cell receptor (beta chain) sequence. No antigen is known for it. The data were obtained in a study of T cell responses to AZD1222 COVID-19 vaccine. The germline gives CDR1 KGHSH, CDR2 LQKENI. The CDR3 covers 13 residues. Trimming pared 1 base from V and 3 bases from J, leaving 4 bases between. Study-wide results and limits: Sampled repertoires all dated from after the peak T cell response.

Profiling relied on immunoSEQ multiplex PCR, and the TCRdb table lists in-frame clones only, not all of them. The sample has 180,000 or so clones, about 88% seen once. Doses given second, at about 4 or about 12 weeks, were pooled. The source of this sequence is an adult who received the AZD1222 COVID-19 vaccine. The chain joins TRBV18 to TRBJ1-5, with D uncertain. The starting material was peripheral blood, obtained 28 days after the second AZD1222 dose. The CDR3 coding sequence is TGTGCCAGCTCACCACACTTCAATCAGCCCCAGCATTTT. Translated, it gives CASSPHFNQPQHF.